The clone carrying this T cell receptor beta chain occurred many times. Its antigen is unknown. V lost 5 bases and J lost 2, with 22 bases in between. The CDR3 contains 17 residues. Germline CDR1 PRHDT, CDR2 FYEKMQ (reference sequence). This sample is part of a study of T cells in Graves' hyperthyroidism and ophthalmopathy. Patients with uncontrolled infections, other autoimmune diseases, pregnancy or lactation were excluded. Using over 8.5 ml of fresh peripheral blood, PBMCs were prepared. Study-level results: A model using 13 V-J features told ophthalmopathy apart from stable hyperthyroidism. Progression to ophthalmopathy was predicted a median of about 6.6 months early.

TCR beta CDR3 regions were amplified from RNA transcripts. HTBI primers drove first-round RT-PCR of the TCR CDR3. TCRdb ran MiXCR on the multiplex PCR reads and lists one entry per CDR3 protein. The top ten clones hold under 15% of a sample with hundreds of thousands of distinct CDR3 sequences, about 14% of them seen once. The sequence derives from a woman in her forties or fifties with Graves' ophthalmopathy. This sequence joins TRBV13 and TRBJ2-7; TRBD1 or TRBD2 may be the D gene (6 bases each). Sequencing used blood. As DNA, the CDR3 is TGTGCCAGCAGCCAAACAACGGACAGACTAGTCCCCTACGAGCAGTACTTC. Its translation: CASSQTTDRLVPYEQYF.